Shown below are 4 T cell receptor beta chains from a single sample sequenced in a study of PD-L1 blockade in urothelial cancer. Produced via immunoSEQ multiplex PCR; TCRdb's table is partial and in-frame only. Here the sample spans tens of thousands of clones, roughly 76% being singletons. The sample was PBMCs, taken around atezolizumab (anti-PD-L1) treatment. The receptors originated from a man aged 45-65 years with urothelial cancer.

CDR3 sequence: CASSLGLAASYEQYF. The DNA for the CDR3 is TGTGCCAGCAGTTTGGGACTAGCGGCCTCATACGAGCAGTACTTC. The chain employs TRBV27 and TRBJ2-7, with TRBD2 identical over 11 bases. Germline V lookup: CDR1 MNHEY, CDR2 SMNVEV (reference sequence). CDR3 size: 15 residues. Germline trimming cut 3 bases from V and 4 bases from J; bases unmatched to any gene: 5.

This clone was found a few times. The rearrangement joins TRBV25-1 to TRBJ1-1; the match to TRBD1 covers 7 bases. J was trimmed by 12 bases and V by 2 bases; bases with no gene match: 12. The CDR3 loop spans 14 amino acids. Germline V gene sequence: CDR1 MGHDK, CDR2 SYGVNS. CDR3: CASSEEARGTGTFF. In DNA, the CDR3 is TGTGCCAGCAGTGAAGAGGCCAGGGGGACGGGGACTTTCTTT. The full variable domain, its missing parts supplied by reference TRBV25-1 and TRBJ1-1, is EADIYQTPRYLVIGTGKKITLECSQTMGHDKMYWYQQDPGMELHLIHYSYGVNSTEKGDLSSESTVSRIRTEHFPLTLESARPSHTSQYLCASSEEARGTGTFFGQGTRLTVV.

V and J are TRBV5-1 and TRBJ1-1, with D tentatively TRBD1 (5 bases). Between the trimmed V and J ends, which lost 5 bases and 1 base, there was a span of 9 bases. Per germline, CDR1 SGHRS and CDR2 YFSETQ. CDR3 length: 13 amino acids. This CDR3 is CASSGGTNTEAFF. As DNA, the CDR3 is TGCGCCAGCAGTGGGGGGACGAACACTGAAGCTTTCTTT.

V and J are TRBV6-1 and TRBJ1-3; D possibly corresponds to TRBD1 (6 bases). Between the trimmed V and J ends, which lost 6 bases and 0 bases, there was a span of 9 bases. The CDR3 spans 14 residues. The V gene's germline CDR1 is MNHNS and CDR2 SASEGT. DNA of the CDR3: TGTGCCAGCAGCAGGGGAAGCTCTGGAAACACCATATATTTT. It encodes CASSRGSSGNTIYF.